One sample yielded the 26 T cell receptor beta chains listed below, sequenced in a study of regulatory T cells in long-lasting Graves disease. The TCR beta library used iRepertoire HTBI primers with Arm-PCR amplification of CDR3. TCRdb redid the calling of the multiplex PCR reads with MiXCR, one entry per CDR3 protein. The data contain some 370,000 distinct CDR3 sequences, roughly 12% of them singletons. The sample's time point: newly diagnosed GD, antithyroid drugs for less than 3 months. PBMC-extracted RNA yielded the TCR library. The same sample was also studied in work on T cells in Graves' hyperthyroidism and ophthalmopathy.

Sequenced here: peripheral blood mononuclear cells (PBMCs), sampled at new diagnosis, from a patient treated with antithyroid drugs. The source of these receptors is a woman aged 18-29 years with Graves disease.

A few counts support this clonotype. The genes are TRBV6-2 or TRBV6-3 and TRBJ1-5, with D perhaps TRBD1 (6 bases). The CDR3 loop spans 15 amino acids. Trimming took off 2 bases at V and 3 bases at J, with 11 bases between the two ends. Germline CDR1 is MNHEY and CDR2 is SVGEGT. CDR3 residues: CASSYLRGPNQPQHF. The CDR3 DNA reads TGTGCCAGCAGTTACCTCAGGGGTCCCAATCAGCCCCAGCATTTT.

The table lists this clonotype with many counts. The chain combines TRBV30 with TRBJ1-4; D is undetermined. The germline V gene has CDR1 GTSNPN and CDR2 SVGIG (reference sequence). V was shortened by 2 bases and J by 8 bases, with 9 bases between the two germline ends. This CDR3 has 12 residues. As DNA, the CDR3 is TGTGCCTGGAGTCTATTCCGCGAAAAACTGTTTTTT. This codes for CAWSLFREKLFF.

The chain has TRBV4-3 and TRBJ1-4; TRBD1 is a possible D gene (6 bases). The V and J ends lost 0 bases and 7 bases respectively, with 18 bases between them. This CDR3 comprises 17 residues. Germline V gene data show CDR1 as LGHNA and CDR2 as YSLEER. CDR3 sequence: CASSQDRVGGLGEKLFF. Here the CDR3 DNA reads TGCGCCAGCAGCCAAGATCGTGTCGGGGGCCTCGGTGAAAAACTGTTTTTT.

In its sample, this clonotype was seen many times. This sequence joins TRBV20-1 and TRBJ2-7, with 7 bases matching TRBD2. CDR3 size: 14 residues. V lost 6 bases to trimming and J lost 6 bases; unmatched junction nucleotides: 14. Germline CDR1 and CDR2: DFQATT and SNEGSKA (reference sequence). CDR3 sequence: CSALIGGRAGEQYF. DNA for the CDR3: TGCAGTGCCCTCATCGGGGGGAGGGCCGGCGAGCAGTACTTC.

This clonotype turned up a few times. Relative to the germline gene, one junction end is altered; a read error may explain this. The V call is TRBV6-2 or TRBV6-3, the J call TRBJ2-7; a weak D match, TRBD2 (5 bases). The CDR3 consists of 16 residues. Germline V gives CDR1 MNHEY, CDR2 SVGEGT. The CDR3 reads CASSYFRLAEGYEPYF. In DNA, the CDR3 is TGTGCCAGCAGTTACTTTCGGTTGGCAGAGGGCTACGAGCCGTACTTC.

J is TRBJ2-7 and V is TRBV27, with TRBD2 matching over 7 bases. CDR3 length: 15 amino acids. V gave up 3 bases and J gave up 0 bases; unmatched junction bases: 5. Germline V gene data show CDR1 as MNHEY and CDR2 as SMNVEV (reference sequence). The chain's CDR3 is CASSLGGINSYEQYF. CDR3 DNA: TGTGCCAGCAGTTTGGGGGGGATAAACTCCTACGAGCAGTACTTC.

The chain is built from TRBV19 and TRBJ2-3; a possible D gene is TRBD1 (5 bases). The V and J ends lost 6 bases and 2 bases respectively, with 15 bases between them. This CDR3 region has 15 residues. Per the germline V gene, CDR1 is LNHDA and CDR2 is SQIVND (reference sequence). CDR3 sequence: CASSPTASTTDTQYF. CDR3 sequence (DNA): TGTGCCAGTAGCCCGACAGCGAGTACCACAGATACGCAGTATTTT.

Details on this clonotype: With a much larger clone just one base away, this may be a read error. The conserved final phenylalanine or tryptophan is absent from the CDR3, which likely points to a read error. The chain has TRBV12-5 and TRBJ2-5; D gene uncertain. There are 16 residues in the CDR3. The V gene's germline CDR1 is LGHNT and CDR2 FRNRAP. V was cut by 9 bases and J by 4 bases, with 24 bases left in between. The CDR3 coding sequence is TGTGCTAGCCCCCCCTGGCTCTCCACCGATGGAGAGACCCAGTACTTA. Residues: CASPPWLSTDGETQYL.

The chain uses TRBV6-5 and TRBJ1-3, with D uncertain. This CDR3 is 14 amino acids long. Per germline, CDR1 MNHEY and CDR2 SVGAGI. The V end was cut by 2 bases, the J end by 4 bases, with 9 bases between. The CDR3 loop is CASSYNIPGNTIYF. The CDR3 DNA follows: TGTGCCAGCAGTTACAACATTCCAGGAAACACCATATATTTT.

About this clonotype itself: This may stem from a read error, because a much larger clone lies one nucleotide away. This chain links TRBV11-1 with TRBJ1-6; D ambiguous. Germline V gives CDR1 SGHAT, CDR2 FQDESV (reference sequence). This CDR3 is 16 amino acids long. In nucleotides, the CDR3 is TGTGCCAGCAGCTTACTCCGTCGAATTGAGGGTTCACCCCTCCAGTTT. Translating it yields CASSLLRRIEGSPLQF. The complete variable domain, with remaining parts taken from reference TRBV11-1 and TRBJ1-6, reads EAEVAQSPRYKITEKSQAVAFWCDPISGHATLYWYRQILGQGPELLVQFQDESVVDDSQLPKDRFSAERLKGVDSTLKIQPAELGDSAMYLCASSLLRRIEGSPLQFGNGTRLTVT.

This clonotype was counted only a few times. The chain carries TRBV6-2 or TRBV6-3 and TRBJ2-1, with D perhaps TRBD1 (6 bases). Germline V gene sequence: CDR1 MNHEY, CDR2 SVGEGT. Trimming pared 0 bases from V and 7 bases from J, leaving 16 bases between. The CDR3 loop spans 16 amino acids. The CDR3 loop is CASSYSGHPTGNEQFF. CDR3 DNA: TGTGCCAGCAGTTACTCGGGACACCCCACGGGGAATGAGCAGTTCTTC.

This chain links TRBV20-1 with TRBJ2-3, with a weak D call TRBD2 (6 bases). From germline, CDR1 is DFQATT and CDR2 SNEGSKA (reference sequence). This CDR3 is built from 13 residues. CDR3 protein: CSAYNSGADTQYF. The CDR3, as DNA: TGCAGCGCGTATAACTCGGGGGCAGATACGCAGTATTTT.

In this sample, this clonotype turned up many times. V is TRBV6-2 or TRBV6-3 and J is TRBJ2-5; D is uncertain. This CDR3 region has 14 residues. Trimming took 4 bases from V and 3 from J, leaving 12 bases between them. The germline V gene encodes CDR1 MNHEY and CDR2 SVGEGT. CDR3 sequence reads: CASSFLRFEETQYF. The DNA of the CDR3 is TGTGCCAGCAGTTTCCTCCGGTTTGAAGAGACCCAGTACTTC.

The chain recombines TRBV27 with TRBJ2-2; D unresolved. Looked up from germline, CDR1 is MNHEY and CDR2 is SMNVEV (reference sequence). The CDR3 contains 12 residues. Trimming shortened V by 3 bases and J by 8 bases, and 7 bases separated the two germline ends. CDR3 region: CASSLVSGELFF. Here the CDR3 DNA reads TGTGCCAGCAGTTTGGTTTCGGGGGAGCTGTTTTTT.

This clonotype was recorded at least ten times. The gene calls are TRBV20-1 and TRBJ2-5; 14 bases map to TRBD2. Trimming took 5 bases from V and 6 from J; bases not matched to a gene: 11. The CDR3 totals 16 residues. Germline assignment: CDR1 DFQATT and CDR2 SNEGSKA (reference sequence). CDR3: CSAGGLAGGPDQTQYF. The CDR3 nucleotides read TGCAGTGCTGGAGGACTAGCGGGGGGCCCGGACCAGACCCAGTACTTC.

This clonotype was detected ten times or more. V is TRBV28 and J is TRBJ2-2; 12 bases are a match to TRBD1. V was pared by 6 bases and J by 4 bases, with 6 bases of the junction left unmatched. CDR1 and CDR2 (germline): MDHEN, SYDVKM. The CDR3 has 16 amino acids. The CDR3: CASRGGTGGGTGELFF. The DNA of the CDR3 is TGTGCCAGCAGGGGGGGGACAGGGGGCGGCACCGGGGAGCTGTTTTTT.

The V call is TRBV6-5, the J call TRBJ1-1; 7 nucleotides line up with TRBD1. The CDR3 consists of 13 residues. Germline values: CDR1 MNHEY, CDR2 SVGAGI. The V gene end was trimmed by 0 bases and the J gene end by 9 bases; junction bases not matched to a gene: 4. The CDR3 DNA reads as TGTGCCAGCAGTTACTCAGAGACAGGGAAAGCTTTCTTT. Its protein is CASSYSETGKAFF.

This clonotype was detected ten times or more. Here the CDR3 reads CASSYDSNYGYTF. For the CDR3, the DNA is TGTGCCAGCAGTTACGACAGTAACTATGGCTACACCTTC. J is TRBJ1-2 and V is TRBV6-2 or TRBV6-3; tentatively, D is TRBD1 (5 bases). CDR3 size: 13 residues. The germline V gene encodes CDR1 MNHEY and CDR2 SVGEGT. The V end was cut by 2 bases, the J end by 1 base, with 5 bases between.

The chain combines TRBV19 with TRBJ1-6; D is unclear. The CDR3 runs 14 residues. CDR1 is LNHDA, CDR2 SQIVND, per germline (reference sequence). The V end lost 4 bases, the J end lost 3 bases, and 7 bases lay between the germline ends. The DNA for the CDR3 is TGTGCCAGTAGTAGCCGGGACTATAATTCACCCCTCCACTTT. Its translation is CASSSRDYNSPLHF.

This clonotype was observed at least ten times. CDR3 in amino acids: CASSQDPSRGHEWDYTF. The CDR3 region has the DNA TGCGCCAGCAGCCAAGATCCCTCTAGGGGCCATGAATGGGACTACACCTTC. This chain joins TRBV4-3 and TRBJ1-2, with TRBD1 as a possible D gene (5 bases). Germline V lookup: CDR1 LGHNA, CDR2 YSLEER. V was pared by 0 bases and J by 10 bases, with 24 bases between. This CDR3 has 17 residues.

This clonotype has a count of ten or more. The gene calls are TRBV7-9 and TRBJ2-5; unclear D gene. V gave up 5 bases and J gave up 3 bases, with 10 bases separating them. CDR1 SEHNR and CDR2 FQNEAQ come from the germline V gene (reference sequence). This CDR3 spans 13 amino acids. CDR3: CASSTHTEETQYF. The CDR3 nucleotides are TGTGCCAGCAGCACTCATACCGAAGAGACCCAGTACTTC.

This clonotype was detected only a few times. V is TRBV5-1 and J is TRBJ2-3, with 12 nucleotides matching TRBD2. The DNA matches TRBJ2-5 better at its end, which makes the J call doubtful. Germline values: CDR1 SGHRS, CDR2 YFSETQ. This CDR3 has 16 amino acids. This CDR3 is CASSDPTSGGPETQYF. The DNA of the CDR3 is TGCGCCAGCAGCGATCCGACTAGCGGGGGCCCTGAGACCCAGTACTTC.

This clonotype appeared a few times. The chain combines TRBV18 with TRBJ2-1, with D perhaps matching TRBD2 (5 bases). This CDR3 is built from 18 residues. Trimming removed 3 bases at V and 8 bases at J, with 26 bases between. Per the germline V gene, CDR1 is KGHSH and CDR2 is LQKENI. The CDR3 nucleotides are TGTGCCAGCTCACCTTCGATAGGCGTCCCGGAACCCGGGGATGAGCAGTTCTTC. It yields the protein CASSPSIGVPEPGDEQFF. Variable domain in full (rest from reference TRBV18 and TRBJ2-1): NAGVMQNPRHLVRRRGQEARLRCSPMKGHSHVYWYRQLPEEGLKFMVYLQKENIIDESGMPKERFSAEFPKEGPSILRIQQVVRGDSAAYFCASSPSIGVPEPGDEQFFGPGTRLTVL.

This clonotype occurred many times. As DNA, the CDR3 is TGCAGTGCTAAGGTCCCGGGACGACGGGACAGGGTTTCCACTGAAGCTTTCTTT. It translates to CSAKVPGRRDRVSTEAFF. V and J are TRBV20-1 and TRBJ1-1; 9 bases fit TRBD1. Germline V CDR1 and CDR2: DFQATT, SNEGSKA (reference sequence). The V segment lost 4 bases and the J segment 4 bases; nucleotides outside the gene matches: 19. This CDR3 region has 18 residues.

This sequence joins TRBV4-1 and TRBJ2-5, with 8 bases matching TRBD2. The germline V gene encodes CDR1 MGHRA and CDR2 YSYEKL. With 5 bases clipped from V and 3 bases from J, the junction kept 17 bases outside the gene matches. This CDR3 is built from 18 residues. The CDR3 loop reads CASSFRSGTSFVEETQYF. The CDR3 DNA follows: TGCGCCAGCAGCTTCCGCTCCGGGACTAGTTTTGTCGAAGAGACCCAGTACTTC.

In its sample, this clonotype was seen many times. The V and J genes are TRBV7-2 and TRBJ1-6; a weak D match, TRBD1 (5 bases). V was shortened by 4 bases and J by 8 bases, with 18 bases between the two germline ends. Germline lookup yields CDR1 SGHTA and CDR2 FQGNSA. CDR3 length: 16 amino acids. The CDR3 DNA is TGTGCCAGCAGCTGGATGTTCAACCAAGGGGATTCACCCCTCCACTTT. Translating it yields CASSWMFNQGDSPLHF.